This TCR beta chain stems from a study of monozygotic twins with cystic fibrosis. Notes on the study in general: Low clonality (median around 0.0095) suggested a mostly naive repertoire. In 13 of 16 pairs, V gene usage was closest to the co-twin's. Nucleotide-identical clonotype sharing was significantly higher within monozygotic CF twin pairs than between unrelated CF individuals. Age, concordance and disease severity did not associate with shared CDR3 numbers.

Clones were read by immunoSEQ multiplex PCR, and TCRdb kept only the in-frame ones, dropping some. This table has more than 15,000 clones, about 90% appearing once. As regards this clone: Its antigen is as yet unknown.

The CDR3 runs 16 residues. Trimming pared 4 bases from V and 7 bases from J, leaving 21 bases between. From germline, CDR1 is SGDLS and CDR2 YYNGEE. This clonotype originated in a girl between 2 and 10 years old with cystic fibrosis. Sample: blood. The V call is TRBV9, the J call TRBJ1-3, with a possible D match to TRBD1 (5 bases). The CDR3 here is CASSPRGRENLNTIYF. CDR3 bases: TGTGCCAGCAGCCCTAGGGGCAGGGAGAATTTGAACACCATATATTTT.